The 28 T cell receptor beta chains below all came from one sample that was sequenced in a study of blood T cell repertoires in COVID-19. TCRdb's copy holds only in-frame clones and misses some; the assay was immunoSEQ multiplex PCR. The table has 200,000 to 250,000 clones, 88% seen once. The sequenced sample consisted of PBMCs or T cells enriched from blood (not recorded which). The receptors here all came from a woman between 25 and 40 years old who had recovered from COVID-19.

This sequence joins TRBV9 and TRBJ2-1, with 11 bases identical to TRBD2. Germline CDR1 is SGDLS and CDR2 is YYNGEE. The CDR3 runs to 16 residues. Trimming cost V 4 bases and J 4 bases; bases outside gene matches: 7. The CDR3 DNA sequence: TGTGCCAGCAGCCCCGGTGTAGCGGGGGGGTACAATGAGCAGTTCTTC. The encoded protein is CASSPGVAGGYNEQFF.

This clone showed up just once. V gene TRBV9 combines with J gene TRBJ2-5; 8 positions agree with TRBD2. After removal of 2 bases from V and 2 bases from J, the junction contained 8 bases not matched to a gene. The CDR3 totals 16 residues. The germline V gene encodes CDR1 SGDLS and CDR2 YYNGEE. CDR3 sequence reads: CASSVGGGPAQETQYF. The CDR3, as DNA: TGTGCCAGCAGCGTGGGCGGGGGGCCGGCACAAGAGACCCAGTACTTC.

This rearrangement joins TRBV5-1 to TRBJ1-2; 12 positions match TRBD1. The CDR3 spans 16 residues. The V and J ends lost 4 bases and 0 bases, in that order; junction bases with no gene match: 4. From germline, CDR1 is SGHRS and CDR2 YFSETQ. This chain's CDR3 is CASSLGTGGANYGYTF. The DNA of the CDR3 is TGCGCCAGCAGCCTCGGGACAGGGGGCGCTAACTATGGCTACACCTTC. Combining the CDR3 with reference TRBV5-1 and TRBJ1-2 gives the whole variable domain KAGVTQTPRYLIKTRGQQVTLSCSPISGHRSVSWYQQTPGQGLQFLFEYFSETQRNKGNFPGRFSGRQFSNSRSEMNVSTLELGDSALYLCASSLGTGGANYGYTFGSGTRLTVV.

The chain carries TRBV27 and TRBJ2-7; 9 positions agree with TRBD2. The germline V gene has CDR1 MNHEY and CDR2 SMNVEV (reference sequence). Trimming removed 1 base from V and 3 bases from J; junction bases left unmatched: 7. There are 16 residues in the CDR3. Here the CDR3 reads CASSLWASGAHYEQYF. The CDR3 DNA reads as TGTGCCAGCAGTTTATGGGCTAGCGGGGCCCACTACGAGCAGTACTTC.

The chain recombines TRBV11-2 with TRBJ2-1; the D gene is possibly TRBD1 (6 bases). The CDR3 is 18 residues long. The germline CDR1 and CDR2 sequences are SGHAT and FQNNGV. The V end was cut by 5 bases, the J end by 1 base, with 21 bases between. CDR3 sequence reads: CASSVLWGQKGSYNEQFF. CDR3 DNA: TGTGCCAGCAGCGTCCTCTGGGGGCAGAAGGGTTCCTACAATGAGCAGTTCTTC.

This clone was counted a single time. This chain uses TRBV7-6 with TRBJ1-1, with D maybe TRBD1 (5 bases). Trimming pared 0 bases from V and 5 bases from J, leaving 10 bases between. CDR3 size: 14 residues. Germline V gene data show CDR1 as SGHVS and CDR2 as FNYEAQ. The CDR3 protein is CASSLAGGGTEAFF. The CDR3 DNA follows: TGTGCCAGCAGCTTAGCGGGGGGAGGAACTGAAGCTTTCTTT.

This rearrangement joins TRBV5-1 to TRBJ2-4, with a possible D match to TRBD1 (6 bases). The germline V and J ends were trimmed by 0 bases and 3 bases, with 13 bases remaining between them. The CDR3 runs 16 residues. Germline CDR1 reads SGHRS; CDR2 reads YFSETQ. The DNA of the CDR3 is TGCGCCAGCAGCTTGGCATTCATGGACAGCAAAAACATTCAGTACTTC. This gives the protein CASSLAFMDSKNIQYF.

The chain employs TRBV15 and TRBJ2-7, with D perhaps matching TRBD1 (5 bases). The CDR3 loop spans 14 amino acids. CDR1 and CDR2 (germline): LNHNV, YYDKDF (reference sequence). Trimming cost V 1 base and J 3 bases, with 10 bases left between them. The CDR3 spells CATSRGVGLYEQYF. The CDR3 nucleotides read TGTGCCACCAGCAGAGGGGTGGGGCTCTACGAGCAGTACTTC.

This sequence joins TRBV9 and TRBJ2-2, with TRBD2 identical over 10 bases. Germline-derived CDR1 and CDR2 are SGDLS and YYNGEE. The ends lost 0 bases at V and 3 bases at J; junction bases unmatched: 2. This CDR3 has 16 amino acids. Written as DNA, the CDR3 is TGTGCCAGCAGCGTAGTAGCGGGGGGATACACCGGGGAGCTGTTTTTT. Encoded protein: CASSVVAGGYTGELFF.

This clone was counted between two and nine times. The chain combines TRBV5-1 with TRBJ1-2, with 9 bases identical to TRBD1. V was clipped by 0 bases and J by 8 bases; unmatched bases: 2. Germline V gene lookup returns CDR1 SGHRS and CDR2 YFSETQ. The CDR3 spans 13 residues. In DNA, the CDR3 is TGCGCCAGCAGCTTGGGGACAGGGGTAGGCTACACCTTC. Residues: CASSLGTGVGYTF.

The chain joins TRBV7-2 to TRBJ2-3; D is possibly TRBD1 (6 bases). V was clipped by 3 bases and J by 1 base, with 11 bases between them. CDR1 is SGHTA, CDR2 FQGNSA, per germline. The CDR3 consists of 15 residues. CDR3 protein: CASSFVGAGTDTQYF. CDR3 sequence (DNA): TGTGCCAGCAGCTTTGTGGGGGCGGGCACAGATACGCAGTATTTT.

This clone occurred once. The chain recombines TRBV6-5 with TRBJ2-7, with 7 nucleotides matching TRBD1. Germline assignment: CDR1 MNHEY and CDR2 SVGAGI. The V gene end was trimmed by 6 bases and the J gene end by 3 bases; junction bases not matched to a gene: 8. CDR3 size: 14 residues. CDR3 bases: TGTGCCAGCAGCCCCTTGGACAGGTTCTACGAGCAGTACTTC. This sequence encodes CASSPLDRFYEQYF.

The V gene is TRBV9, the J gene TRBJ2-7, with D tentatively TRBD2 (6 bases). V was clipped by 4 bases and J by 2 bases, with 16 bases between them. Germline-derived CDR1 and CDR2 are SGDLS and YYNGEE. The CDR3 runs 15 residues. CDR3 loop: CASSSQAGRAYEQYF. In DNA, the CDR3 is TGTGCCAGCAGCTCTCAAGCGGGCAGGGCCTACGAGCAGTACTTC.

The chain links TRBV5-1 to TRBJ2-3, with 7 positions matching TRBD2. Germline CDR1 and CDR2: SGHRS and YFSETQ. Losses at the gene ends were 0 bases for V and 5 bases for J; bases not matched to a gene: 6. This CDR3 contains 15 residues. The CDR3 bases are TGCGCCAGCAGCTTGGAGCGGGGAGCTCAAGATACGCAGTATTTT. Its translation is CASSLERGAQDTQYF.

This clone has a single count. The chain couples TRBV6-5 to TRBJ2-7; D is perhaps TRBD1 (5 bases). CDR1 MNHEY and CDR2 SVGAGI come from the germline V gene. V was clipped by 1 base and J by 7 bases, with 14 bases between them. The CDR3 totals 14 residues. CDR3 sequence reads: CASSYWSGSGEQYF. CDR3 coding DNA: TGTGCCAGCAGTTACTGGTCCGGGTCAGGGGAGCAGTACTTC.

The V call is TRBV7-6, the J call TRBJ2-5; TRBD1 matches 10 bases. Germline trimming cut 5 bases from V and 5 bases from J; bases unmatched to any gene: 8. This CDR3 spans 15 amino acids. Germline loops: CDR1 SGHVS, CDR2 FNYEAQ. The CDR3 protein is CASSPRDRGSETQYF. The CDR3 nucleotides read TGTGCCAGCAGCCCCCGGGACAGGGGATCCGAGACCCAGTACTTC.

V usage is TRBV4-1 and J usage is TRBJ1-2, with D possibly being TRBD1 (5 bases). With 0 bases removed from V and 5 bases from J, the gap between germline ends came to 19 bases. Germline V gene data show CDR1 as MGHRA and CDR2 as YSYEKL. The CDR3 is made up of 17 amino acids. The CDR3 protein is CASSQEHRQNTRYGYTF. Written as DNA, the CDR3 is TGCGCCAGCAGCCAAGAACATCGACAGAATACAAGATATGGCTACACCTTC.

The chain combines TRBV9 with TRBJ1-2; 7 bases fit TRBD1. Germline V gene lookup returns CDR1 SGDLS and CDR2 YYNGEE. J lost 5 bases, V lost 4 bases, and 8 bases had no gene match. This CDR3 spans 14 amino acids. The chain's CDR3 is CASSSGQAGYGYTF. CDR3 sequence (DNA): TGTGCCAGCAGCTCAGGACAGGCGGGGTATGGCTACACCTTC.

This clone occurred a few times. The chain combines TRBV5-1 with TRBJ2-2, with D perhaps TRBD1 (5 bases). Trimming removed 2 bases at V and 5 bases at J, with 13 bases between. The CDR3 is 15 residues long. Germline V gene lookup returns CDR1 SGHRS and CDR2 YFSETQ. The CDR3 DNA is TGCGCCAGCAGCTTCAGCGTACAGGCAACCGGGGAGCTGTTTTTT. This gives the protein CASSFSVQATGELFF.

The chain recombines TRBV5-5 with TRBJ2-7; D possibly corresponds to TRBD1 (6 bases). The germline V gene encodes CDR1 SGHKS and CDR2 YYEKEE (reference sequence). The CDR3 extends over 14 amino acids. The germline V and J ends were trimmed by 4 bases and 2 bases, with 13 bases remaining between them. The CDR3 nucleotides read TGTGCCAGCAGCCCGGGACAAGGGGCCTACGAGCAGTACTTC. Translation gives CASSPGQGAYEQYF.

Concerning this clone: Other DNA sequences within the sample encode an identical CDR3. The V and J genes are TRBV7-2 and TRBJ1-1, with D perhaps TRBD1 (5 bases). Trimming stripped 2 bases from V and 4 bases from J, with 8 bases between. Germline CDR1 and CDR2: SGHTA and FQGNSA. The CDR3 consists of 13 residues. The CDR3 spells CASSLLGGTEAFF. CDR3 nucleotides: TGTGCCAGCAGCTTATTGGGGGGCACTGAAGCTTTCTTT.

The rearrangement uses TRBV12-3 or TRBV12-4 and TRBJ2-7; unclear D gene. V shed 7 bases and J shed 2 bases, with 6 bases lying between them. The CDR3 covers 11 residues. The CDR3 sequence is CASTSAYEQYF. The CDR3, as DNA: TGTGCCAGCACCAGCGCCTACGAGCAGTACTTC.

The genes are TRBV4-1 and TRBJ2-3; TRBD2 matches at 12 bases. The CDR3 is 16 amino acids. The ends lost 4 bases at V and 4 bases at J; junction bases unmatched: 6. CDR1 MGHRA and CDR2 YSYEKL come from the germline V gene. For the CDR3, the DNA is TGCGCCAGCAGCCCGACTAGCGGGGGAAGTGCAGATACGCAGTATTTT. Its protein is CASSPTSGGSADTQYF.

CDR3 amino acids: CASSRDRGHGNTIYF. The CDR3, as DNA: TGTGCCAGCAGCAGGGACAGGGGGCATGGAAACACCATATATTTT. The chain employs TRBV7-2 and TRBJ1-3; 12 nucleotides agree with TRBD1. The CDR3 is made up of 15 amino acids. The V gene's germline CDR1 is SGHTA and CDR2 FQGNSA. V lost 5 bases, J lost 3 bases, and 2 bases stayed unmatched.

V and J are TRBV29-1 and TRBJ1-1, with TRBD1 matching over 10 bases. Per germline, CDR1 SQVTM and CDR2 ANQGSEA. This CDR3 comprises 14 residues. The junction had 4 bases not matched to a gene; V was cut back by 4 bases and J by 2 bases. Here the CDR3 reads CSVAGTGENTEAFF. CDR3 bases: TGCAGCGTTGCTGGGACAGGGGAAAACACTGAAGCTTTCTTT.

About this clone: Other DNA sequences in this sample translate to the same CDR3. The rearrangement uses TRBV6-5 and TRBJ2-5; weak D call: TRBD1 (5 bases). Trimming took 6 bases from V and 2 from J, leaving 10 bases between them. The CDR3 length is 13 residues. Germline values: CDR1 MNHEY, CDR2 SVGAGI. The CDR3 DNA reads as TGTGCCAGCAGCCGCCAGGGACAAGAGACCCAGTACTTC. This translates into CASSRQGQETQYF.

J is TRBJ2-7 and V is TRBV3-1 (or the pseudogene TRBV3-2); D is possibly TRBD1 (6 bases). Germline V gene sequence: CDR1 LGHDT, CDR2 YNNKEL (reference sequence). This CDR3 spans 14 amino acids. Trimming shortened V by 1 base and J by 3 bases, and 10 bases separated the two germline ends. The CDR3 coding sequence is TGTGCCAGCAGCCAAGCTCAGGACAGCTACGAGCAGTACTTC. It yields the protein CASSQAQDSYEQYF.

The rearrangement links TRBV2 to TRBJ1-2, with TRBD1 identical over 7 bases. The CDR3 has 13 amino acids. Germline loops: CDR1 SNHLY, CDR2 FYNNEI. Germline trimming cut 8 bases from V and 2 bases from J; bases unmatched to any gene: 5. Here the CDR3 DNA reads TGTGCCAGCCACAGGGGCTCGAACTATGGCTACACCTTC. Its translation is CASHRGSNYGYTF.